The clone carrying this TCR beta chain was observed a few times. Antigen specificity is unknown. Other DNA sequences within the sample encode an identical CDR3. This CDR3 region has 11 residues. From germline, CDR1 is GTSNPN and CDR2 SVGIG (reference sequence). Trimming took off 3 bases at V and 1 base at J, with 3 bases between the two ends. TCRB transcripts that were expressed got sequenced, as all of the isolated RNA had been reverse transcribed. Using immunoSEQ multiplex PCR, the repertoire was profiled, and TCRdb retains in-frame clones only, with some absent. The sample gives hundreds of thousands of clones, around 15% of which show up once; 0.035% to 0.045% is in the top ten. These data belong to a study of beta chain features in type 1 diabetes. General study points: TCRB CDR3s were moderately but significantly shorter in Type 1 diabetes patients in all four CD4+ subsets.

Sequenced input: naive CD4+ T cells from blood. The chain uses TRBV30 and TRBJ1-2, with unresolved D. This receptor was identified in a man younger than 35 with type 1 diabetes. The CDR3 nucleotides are TGTGCCTGGAGCCTTAACTATGGCTACACCTTC. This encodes CAWSLNYGYTF.